This entry lists 30 T cell receptor beta chains sequenced from one sample in a study of tumor and adjacent non-tumor tissue in lung cancer. TCRbeta libraries were built with three rounds of nested PCR, modified from ARM-PCR. TCRdb analysed the multiplex PCR reads with MiXCR anew, one entry per CDR3 protein. This table holds 65,000 to 90,000 distinct CDR3 sequences, 65% to 90% found once. No cell sorting was done before RNA was extracted from the tissue. The sample consisted of lung tumor tissue. These receptors all come from a woman aged 50 to 60 with non-small cell lung cancer.

This clonotype was seen at least ten times. The CDR3 bases are TGTGCCAGCGTACCGGGAGGCGCCTACAATGAGCAGTTCTTC. It codes for CASVPGGAYNEQFF. V is TRBV12-3 or TRBV12-4 and J is TRBJ2-1, with TRBD2 matching over 7 bases. Trimming removed 8 bases from V and 2 bases from J; junction bases left unmatched: 6. The CDR3 contains 14 residues.

Details on this clonotype: Germline is not matched at one junction end, which may reflect a read error. V gene TRBV20-1 combines with J gene TRBJ2-7; D remains unclear. Germline values: CDR1 DFQATT, CDR2 SNEGSKA (reference sequence). The CDR3 has 14 amino acids. CDR3 coding DNA: TGCAGTCCTAGACGACCAGGTGATTATTACGAGCAGTACTTC. This encodes CSPRRPGDYYEQYF.

The gene calls are TRBV4-3 and TRBJ2-6, with D maybe TRBD2 (5 bases). Germline CDR1 and CDR2: LGHNA and YSLEER. CDR3 length equals 20 residues. Trimming removed 0 bases from V and 0 bases from J, with 18 bases in between. This CDR3 reads CASSQETLERTYSGANVLTF. CDR3 DNA sequence: TGCGCCAGCAGCCAAGAGACGTTAGAGAGGACTTACTCTGGGGCCAACGTCCTGACTTTC.

V is TRBV29-1 and J is TRBJ2-1, with D perhaps matching TRBD2 (6 bases). The V gene's germline CDR1 is SQVTM and CDR2 ANQGSEA. The CDR3 has 14 amino acids. CDR3 loop: CNGITGVEYNEQFF. CDR3 DNA sequence: TGCAACGGAATAACGGGAGTGGAGTACAATGAGCAGTTCTTC.

This clonotype was counted a single time. This could be a read error, since a much larger clone is one nucleotide away. This chain joins TRBV5-1 and TRBJ2-1; D call uncertain. Germline V gene lookup returns CDR1 SGHRS and CDR2 YFSETQ. CDR3 size: 14 residues. The CDR3 loop is CVSSVGRVYNEQFF. The CDR3 DNA follows: TGCGTCAGCAGTGTGGGTAGGGTCTACAATGAGCAGTTCTTC.

This chain joins TRBV4-2 and TRBJ1-4, with 8 bases identical to TRBD1. V shed 1 base, J shed 12 bases, and the junction held 10 bases outside the gene matches. The germline gives CDR1 LGHNA, CDR2 YNFKEQ. This CDR3 region has 15 residues. The CDR3 here is CASSQVQGAGEQLFF. The DNA for the CDR3 is TGTGCCAGCAGCCAAGTCCAGGGGGCTGGGGAGCAACTGTTTTTT.

This clonotype was seen ten or more times. The chain joins TRBV14 to TRBJ1-1; the D gene is possibly TRBD1 (5 bases). There are 16 residues in the CDR3. The germline CDR1 and CDR2 sequences are SGHDN and FVKESK. Trimming stripped 2 bases from V and 0 bases from J, with 13 bases between. The CDR3 DNA follows: TGTGCCAGCAGCCAATACCAGGGCTTCATGAACACTGAAGCTTTCTTT. Its protein product is CASSQYQGFMNTEAFF.

As concerns this clonotype: As the CDR3 is not closed by the conserved phenylalanine or tryptophan, this likely results from a read error. The V gene is TRBV20-1, the J gene TRBJ2-3; D is unclear. The V gene's germline CDR1 is DFQATT and CDR2 SNEGSKA (reference sequence). This CDR3 contains 14 residues. Trimming took off 6 bases at V and 6 bases at J, with 19 bases between the two ends. CDR3: CSAPTGSVTDTQYL. The CDR3 DNA reads TGCAGTGCCCCGACGGGTTCGGTTACTGATACGCAGTATTTA.

As for this clonotype: One end of the junction does not line up with germline, which may come from a read error. The chain couples TRBV29-1 to TRBJ1-3; no clear D gene. This CDR3 spans 15 amino acids. Germline V gene data show CDR1 as SQVTM and CDR2 as ANQGSEA. Here the CDR3 DNA reads TGCGGCGTTGAATCGGGCAGCGGCTCTGGAAACACCGTATATTTT. Its translation is CGVESGSGSGNTVYF.

For this clonotype: Because the CDR3 is missing its conserved closing phenylalanine or tryptophan, this is likely a read error. The chain recombines TRBV11-1 with TRBJ2-3; D possibly corresponds to TRBD1 (6 bases). The germline V gene has CDR1 SGHAT and CDR2 FQDESV (reference sequence). The ends were cut back, 6 bases at V and 12 bases at J, with 19 bases in the middle. This CDR3 spans 13 amino acids. In nucleotides, the CDR3 is TGTGCCAGCAGGGGCACAGGGATGGGTACACAGTATTTA. It yields the protein CASRGTGMGTQYL.

A remark on this clonotype: A read error may produce the germline difference seen at one junction end. The chain is built from TRBV10-3 and TRBJ2-2; D not certain. In germline, CDR1 is ENHRY, CDR2 SYGVKD. This CDR3 has 14 amino acids. The chain's CDR3 is CAIGDSANTGELFF. The DNA for the CDR3 is TGTGCCATCGGGGATTCCGCGAACACAGGGGAGCTGTTTTTT.

As to this clonotype: A junction end diverges from the germline sequence, so it may reflect a read error. In nucleotides, the CDR3 is TGCGCCAGCGGACTGGGGGTTTCAGAGACTCAGTACTTC. Its protein product is CASGLGVSETQYF. The genes are TRBV4-1 and TRBJ2-5; TRBD1 or TRBD2 may be the D gene (5 bases each). The CDR3 is 13 residues long. In germline, CDR1 is MGHRA, CDR2 YSYEKL.

The sample holds one count of this clonotype. The junction departs from germline at one end; a sequencing error may be responsible. The V and J genes are TRBV4-2 and TRBJ2-7; 13 bases are a match to TRBD2. The CDR3 totals 19 residues. Germline loops: CDR1 LGHNA, CDR2 YNFKEQ. The CDR3 is CASSPKGLAGLRSSYEQYF. The CDR3 region has the DNA TGCGCCAGCAGCCCAAAGGGACTAGCGGGATTGAGAAGCTCCTACGAGCAGTACTTC.

The V call is TRBV20-1, the J call TRBJ2-5; 8 bases fit TRBD2. Germline loops: CDR1 DFQATT, CDR2 SNEGSKA (reference sequence). V shed 1 base, J shed 7 bases, and the junction held 14 bases outside the gene matches. This CDR3 region has 16 residues. CDR3 nucleotide sequence: TGCAGTGCTAGAGGAGAGCCGGGAGGGACTATCGTGACCCAGTACTTC. Translation gives CSARGEPGGTIVTQYF.

This clonotype was counted a single time. The rearrangement uses TRBV20-1 and TRBJ1-4; 8 bases fit TRBD1. Germline CDR1 reads DFQATT; CDR2 reads SNEGSKA (reference sequence). The CDR3 sequence is 12 residues long. J gave up 14 bases and V 5 bases, and 10 bases lay outside the gene matches. Here the CDR3 DNA reads TGCAGTGCTGTGCAGGGGGCCTTCAGCCTGTTTTTT. Amino acids: CSAVQGAFSLFF.

A word on this clonotype: The conserved phenylalanine or tryptophan normally closing the CDR3 is absent here, so this likely arose from a read error. The V call is TRBV12-3 or TRBV12-4, the J call TRBJ1-6; no clear D. This CDR3 is built from 14 residues. The CDR3 bases are TGTGCCGGCAGTACAACCGAGGCAAATTCACCCCTCCACGTT. It translates to CAGSTTEANSPLHV.

As regards this clonotype: This may stem from a read error, because a much larger clone lies one nucleotide away. V usage is TRBV19 and J usage is TRBJ2-7, with a possible D match to TRBD2 (6 bases). V lost 8 bases, J lost 2 bases, and 16 bases lay in between. The CDR3 extends over 14 amino acids. CDR1 and CDR2 from the germline V gene are LNHDA and SQIVND (reference sequence). CDR3 sequence: CASAVTREPYEQYF. In DNA form, the CDR3 reads TGTGCCAGTGCCGTGACTAGGGAACCCTACGAGCAGTACTTC.

A word on this clonotype: At one end the junction does not follow the germline gene, possibly because of a read error. The rearrangement joins TRBV6-2 or TRBV6-3 to TRBJ2-6; perhaps TRBD1 as D (5 bases). CDR1 is MNHEY, CDR2 SVGEGT, per germline. The CDR3 extends over 15 amino acids. CDR3 residues: CASNYSTAGANVLTF. DNA of the CDR3: TGTGCCAGCAATTACTCGACCGCTGGGGCCAACGTCCTGACATTC.

With regard to this clonotype: The CDR3 ends on some other residue instead of the conserved phenylalanine or tryptophan, so this is likely a read error. The DNA is left out, because the CDR3 cannot be placed on it with certainty; the CDR3 is given as TCRdb lists it. This chain links TRBV20-1 with TRBJ2-1. The CDR3 contains 8 residues when both ends are counted. Germline loops: CDR1 DFQATT, CDR2 SNEGSKA (reference sequence). CDR3 residues: CSARDDSL.

On this clonotype: Because the CDR3 is missing its conserved closing phenylalanine or tryptophan, this is likely a read error. CDR3 coding DNA: TGTGCCACCAGTGACACGACTGCTATGGGCACAGATACGCAGTATTAT. It is translated as CATSDTTAMGTDTQYY. V gene TRBV24-1 combines with J gene TRBJ2-3; D gene uncertain. The CDR3 sequence is 16 residues long. V lost 4 bases and J 1 base, leaving 14 bases between the germline ends. Looked up from germline, CDR1 is KGHDR and CDR2 is SFDVKD.

This clonotype was observed many times. The J gene is TRBJ2-5, the V gene TRBV6-5; D assignment may be TRBD1 or TRBD2 (5 bases each). V lost 8 bases and J lost 1, with 11 bases in between. Germline lookup yields CDR1 MNHEY and CDR2 SVGAGI. The CDR3 extends over 13 amino acids. CDR3 region: CASSGTTQETQYF. The DNA for the CDR3 is TGTGCCAGCTCAGGGACCACCCAAGAGACCCAGTACTTC.

On this clonotype itself: It is likely a read error, because the conserved phenylalanine at the end of the CDR3 is missing. The V gene is TRBV6-2 or TRBV6-3, the J gene TRBJ2-3; 14 bases are shared with TRBD2. The CDR3 runs 17 residues. Germline V gives CDR1 MNHEY, CDR2 SVGEGT. CDR3 loop: CTSSYSGLAGDTDTQYV. In DNA, the CDR3 is TGTACCAGCAGTTACTCGGGACTAGCGGGAGACACAGATACGCAGTATGTT.

This clonotype was counted many times. This chain connects TRBV28 to TRBJ2-2; no firm D call. The CDR3 is 18 residues long. Trimming took off 4 bases at V and 5 bases at J, with 23 bases between the two ends. From germline, CDR1 is MDHEN and CDR2 SYDVKM. The CDR3 protein is CASSSFTVLEVRTGELFF. The CDR3 nucleotides are TGTGCCAGCAGTTCATTTACGGTGCTAGAAGTTAGGACCGGGGAGCTGTTTTTT. The full variable domain, rest sourced from reference TRBV28 and TRBJ2-2, is DVKVTQSSRYLVKRTGEKVFLECVQDMDHENMFWYRQDPGLGLRLIYFSYDVKMKEKGDIPEGYSVSREKKERFSLILESASTNQTSMYLCASSSFTVLEVRTGELFFGEGSRLTVL.

Comments on this clonotype: The germline gene is not matched at one end of the junction; a read error may be the cause. The chain joins TRBV11-2 to TRBJ2-1, with 8 bases lining up with TRBD1. CDR1 and CDR2 from the germline V gene are SGHAT and FQNNGV. This CDR3 has 15 amino acids. This chain's CDR3 is CASSFMGQDHNEQFF. In DNA, the CDR3 is TGTGCCAGCAGCTTCATGGGACAGGATCACAATGAGCAGTTTTTC.

J is TRBJ2-7 and V is TRBV6-2 or TRBV6-3; possibly TRBD1 for D (6 bases). Germline V gives CDR1 MNHEY, CDR2 SVGEGT. The CDR3 totals 15 residues. The V gene lost 7 bases and the J gene lost 5 bases, with 21 bases spanning the gap. CDR3 bases: TGTGCCAGCAATTCCTACGCACAGGGTGGAAACGAGCAGTACTTC. The encoded protein is CASNSYAQGGNEQYF.

Concerning this clonotype itself: This likely comes from a read error, as the CDR3 has no conserved phenylalanine or tryptophan at its end. The CDR3: CASSQRLPVCEQYL. CDR3 nucleotides: TGTGCCAGCAGCCAAAGGCTACCAGTCTGCGAGCAGTACTTA. The chain carries TRBV6-6 and TRBJ2-7; D remains unclear. Germline V gene lookup returns CDR1 MNHNY and CDR2 SVGAGI (reference sequence). The V end was cut by 6 bases, the J end by 6 bases, with 18 bases between. The CDR3 extends over 14 amino acids.

Turning to this clonotype: An end of the junction does not agree with germline; a read error may underlie this. V is TRBV20-1 and J is TRBJ2-3; the match to TRBD2 covers 8 bases. The germline gives CDR1 DFQATT, CDR2 SNEGSKA (reference sequence). The CDR3 is 13 amino acids. CDR3 amino acids: CSPMTSDTDRQYF. CDR3 DNA sequence: TGCAGTCCTATGACTAGCGACACAGATAGGCAGTATTTT.

In the case of this clonotype: A read error may produce the germline difference seen at one junction end. V and J are TRBV6-1 and TRBJ2-2; perhaps TRBD2 as D (6 bases). This CDR3 spans 14 amino acids. Germline loops: CDR1 MNHNS, CDR2 SASEGT. The CDR3, as DNA: TGTGCCGGCAGGCGGGACGGGCACACCGGAGAGCTGTTTTTT. It specifies CAGRRDGHTGELFF.

Concerning this clonotype: The germline gene is not matched at one end of the junction; a read error may be the cause. This sequence joins TRBV10-2 and TRBJ1-1; the D gene is possibly TRBD1 (5 bases). Looked up from germline, CDR1 is WSHSY and CDR2 is SAAADI. The CDR3 length is 12 residues. CDR3 protein: CTSRDPNTDAFF. Written as DNA, the CDR3 is TGTACCAGCAGGGACCCGAACACTGATGCTTTCTTT.

This clonotype was seen a single time. Germline is not matched at one junction end, which may reflect a read error. The chain couples TRBV12-3 or TRBV12-4 to TRBJ2-7; D unresolved. The CDR3 spans 14 residues. The CDR3 coding sequence is TGTGCCAGCACTCTGCTTACGACCGGCGTTGAGCAGCACTTC. Translating gives CASTLLTTGVEQHF.